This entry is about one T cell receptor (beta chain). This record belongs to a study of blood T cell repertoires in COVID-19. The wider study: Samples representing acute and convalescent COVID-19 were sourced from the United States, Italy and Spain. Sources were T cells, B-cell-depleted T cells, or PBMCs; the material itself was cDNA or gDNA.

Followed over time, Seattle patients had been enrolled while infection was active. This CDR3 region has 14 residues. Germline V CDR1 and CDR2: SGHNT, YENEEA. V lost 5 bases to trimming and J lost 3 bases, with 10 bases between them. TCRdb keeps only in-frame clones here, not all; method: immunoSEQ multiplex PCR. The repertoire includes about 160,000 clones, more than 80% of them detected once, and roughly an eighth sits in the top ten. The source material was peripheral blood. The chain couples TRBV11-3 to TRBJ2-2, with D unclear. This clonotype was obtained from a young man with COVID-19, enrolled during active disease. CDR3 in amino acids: CASSPLEDTGELFF. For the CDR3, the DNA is TGTGCCAGCAGCCCGTTAGAGGACACCGGGGAGCTGTTTTTT.